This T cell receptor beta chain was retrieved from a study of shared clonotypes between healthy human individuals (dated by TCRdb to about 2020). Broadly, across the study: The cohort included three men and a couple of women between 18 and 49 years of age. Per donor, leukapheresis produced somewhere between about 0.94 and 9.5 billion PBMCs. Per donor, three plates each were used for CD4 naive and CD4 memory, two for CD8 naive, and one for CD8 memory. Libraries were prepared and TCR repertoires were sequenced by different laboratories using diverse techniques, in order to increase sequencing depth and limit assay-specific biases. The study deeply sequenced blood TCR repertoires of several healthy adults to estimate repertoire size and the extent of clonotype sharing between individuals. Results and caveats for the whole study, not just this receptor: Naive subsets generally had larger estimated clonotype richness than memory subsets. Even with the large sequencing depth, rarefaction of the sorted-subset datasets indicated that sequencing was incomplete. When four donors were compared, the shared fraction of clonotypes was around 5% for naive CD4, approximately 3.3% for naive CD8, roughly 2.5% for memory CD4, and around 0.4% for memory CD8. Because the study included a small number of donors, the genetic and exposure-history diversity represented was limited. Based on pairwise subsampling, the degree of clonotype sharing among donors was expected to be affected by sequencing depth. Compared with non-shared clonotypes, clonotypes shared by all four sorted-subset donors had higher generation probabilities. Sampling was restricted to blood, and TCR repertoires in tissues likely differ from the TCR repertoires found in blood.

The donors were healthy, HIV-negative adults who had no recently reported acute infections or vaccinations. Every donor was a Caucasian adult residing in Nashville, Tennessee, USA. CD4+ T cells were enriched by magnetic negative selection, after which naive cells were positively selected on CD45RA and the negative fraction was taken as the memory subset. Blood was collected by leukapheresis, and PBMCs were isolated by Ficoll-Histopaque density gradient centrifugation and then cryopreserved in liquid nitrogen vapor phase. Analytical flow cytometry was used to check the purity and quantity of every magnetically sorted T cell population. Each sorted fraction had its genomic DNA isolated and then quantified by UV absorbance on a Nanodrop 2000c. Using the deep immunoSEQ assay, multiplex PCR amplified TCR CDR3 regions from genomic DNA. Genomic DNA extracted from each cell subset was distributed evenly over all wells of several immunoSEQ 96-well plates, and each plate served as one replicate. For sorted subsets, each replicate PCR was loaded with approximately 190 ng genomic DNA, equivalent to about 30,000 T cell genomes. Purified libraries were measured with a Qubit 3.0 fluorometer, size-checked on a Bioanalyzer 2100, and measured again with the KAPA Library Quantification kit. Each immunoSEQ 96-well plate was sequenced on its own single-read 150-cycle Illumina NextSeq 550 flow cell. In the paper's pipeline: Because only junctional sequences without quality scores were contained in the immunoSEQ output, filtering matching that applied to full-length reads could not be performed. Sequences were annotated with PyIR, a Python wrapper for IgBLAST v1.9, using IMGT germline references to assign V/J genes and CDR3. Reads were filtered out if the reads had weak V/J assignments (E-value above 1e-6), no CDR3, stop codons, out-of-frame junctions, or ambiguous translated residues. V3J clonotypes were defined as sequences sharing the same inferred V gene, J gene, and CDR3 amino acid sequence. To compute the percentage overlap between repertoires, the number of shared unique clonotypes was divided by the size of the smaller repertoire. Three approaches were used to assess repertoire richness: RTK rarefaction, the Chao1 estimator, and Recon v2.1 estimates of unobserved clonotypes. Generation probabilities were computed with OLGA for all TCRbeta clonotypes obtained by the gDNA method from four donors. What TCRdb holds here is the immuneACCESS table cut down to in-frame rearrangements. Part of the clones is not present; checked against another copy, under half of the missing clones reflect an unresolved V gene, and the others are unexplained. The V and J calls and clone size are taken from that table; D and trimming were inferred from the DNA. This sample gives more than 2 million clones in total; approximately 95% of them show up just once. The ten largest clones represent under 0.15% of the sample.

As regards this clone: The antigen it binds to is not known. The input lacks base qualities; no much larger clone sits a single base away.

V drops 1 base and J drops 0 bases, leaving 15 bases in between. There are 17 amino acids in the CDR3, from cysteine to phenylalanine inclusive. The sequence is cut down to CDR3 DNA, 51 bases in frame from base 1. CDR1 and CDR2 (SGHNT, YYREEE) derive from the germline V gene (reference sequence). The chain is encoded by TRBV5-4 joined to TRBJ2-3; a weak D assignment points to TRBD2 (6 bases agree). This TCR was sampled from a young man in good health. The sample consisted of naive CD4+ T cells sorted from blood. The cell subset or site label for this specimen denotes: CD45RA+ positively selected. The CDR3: CASSLPGLGGSTDTQYF. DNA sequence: TGTGCCAGCAGCTTGCCAGGATTGGGGGGTAGCACAGATACGCAGTATTTT.